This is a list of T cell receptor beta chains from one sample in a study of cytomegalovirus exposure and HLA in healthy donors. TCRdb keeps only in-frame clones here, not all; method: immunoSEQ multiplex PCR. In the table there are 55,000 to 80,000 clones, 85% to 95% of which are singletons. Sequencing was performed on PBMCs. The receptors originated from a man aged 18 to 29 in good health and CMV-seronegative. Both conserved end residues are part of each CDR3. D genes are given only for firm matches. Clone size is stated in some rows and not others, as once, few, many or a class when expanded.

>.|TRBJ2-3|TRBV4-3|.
CASSQDGGTDTQYF
TGCGCCAGCAGCCAAGATGGAGGCACAGATACGCAGTATTTT
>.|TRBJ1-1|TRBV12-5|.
CASGLWGAEAFF
TGTGCTAGCGGTTTGTGGGGAGCTGAAGCTTTCTTT
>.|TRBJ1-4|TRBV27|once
CASSLSPHSASATNEKLFF
TGTGCCAGCAGTTTATCTCCCCATTCGGCCAGCGCAACTAATGAAAAACTGTTTTTT
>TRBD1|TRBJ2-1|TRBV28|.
CASSRRQGASYNEQFF
TGTGCCAGCAGTAGGAGACAGGGGGCCTCGTACAATGAGCAGTTCTTC
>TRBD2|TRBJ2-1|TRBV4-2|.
CASSMTSGDSYNEQFF
TGTGCCAGCAGCATGACTAGCGGGGACTCCTACAATGAGCAGTTCTTC
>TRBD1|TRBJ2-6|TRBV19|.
CASTDRVRSGANVLTF
TGTGCCAGTACAGACAGGGTGCGGTCTGGGGCCAACGTCCTGACTTTC
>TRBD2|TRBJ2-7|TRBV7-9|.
CASSLSGGLYEQYF
TGTGCCAGCAGTCTTAGCGGGGGGCTCTACGAGCAGTACTTC
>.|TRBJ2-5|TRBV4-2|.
CASRGTEGAQYF
TGTGCCAGCAGAGGGACTGAAGGGGCCCAGTACTTC
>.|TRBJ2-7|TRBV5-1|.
CASSLVAGYEQYF
TGCGCCAGCAGCTTGGTGGCGGGATACGAGCAGTACTTC
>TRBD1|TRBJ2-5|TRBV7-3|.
CASSFTGVGETQYF
TGTGCCAGCAGCTTTACAGGGGTCGGCGAGACCCAGTACTTC
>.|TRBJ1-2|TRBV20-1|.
CMAPSEGYTF
TGCATGGCACCCAGCGAGGGCTACACCTTC